The source of this T cell receptor beta chain is a study of T cells in Graves' hyperthyroidism and ophthalmopathy. Germline V CDR1 and CDR2: MNHEY, SVGEGT. CDR3 length: 18 residues. V lost 5 bases and J lost 6; bases outside the gene matches: 13. The CDR3 regions of TCR beta were amplified from RNA transcripts. TCR CDR3 underwent first-round RT-PCR with the HTBI primer set. TCRdb used MiXCR to reprocess the multiplex PCR reads, holding one entry per CDR3 protein. The sample shows about 250,000 distinct CDR3 sequences, over 20% of them seen only once. The sample consisted of blood. The receptor was derived from a woman between 35 and 50 years old with Graves' ophthalmopathy. J is TRBJ2-2 and V is TRBV6-2 or TRBV6-3, with 12 bases aligning to TRBD2. CDR3 nucleotide sequence: TGTGCCAGCAGTCCCTCTAGCGGGAGGGCCGGGGGACCCGGGGAGCTGTTTTTT. Translation: CASSPSSGRAGGPGELFF.